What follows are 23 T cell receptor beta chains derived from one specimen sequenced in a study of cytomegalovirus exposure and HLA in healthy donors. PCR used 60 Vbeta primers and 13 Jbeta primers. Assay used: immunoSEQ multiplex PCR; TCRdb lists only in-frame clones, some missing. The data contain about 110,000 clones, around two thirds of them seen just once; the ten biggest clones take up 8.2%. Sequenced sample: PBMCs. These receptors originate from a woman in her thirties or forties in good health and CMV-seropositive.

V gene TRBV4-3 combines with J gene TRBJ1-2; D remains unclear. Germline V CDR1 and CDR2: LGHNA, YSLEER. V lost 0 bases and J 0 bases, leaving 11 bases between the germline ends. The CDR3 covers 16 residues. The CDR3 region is CASSQDIPGANYGYTF. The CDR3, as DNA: TGCGCCAGCAGCCAAGATATACCCGGAGCTAACTATGGCTACACCTTC.

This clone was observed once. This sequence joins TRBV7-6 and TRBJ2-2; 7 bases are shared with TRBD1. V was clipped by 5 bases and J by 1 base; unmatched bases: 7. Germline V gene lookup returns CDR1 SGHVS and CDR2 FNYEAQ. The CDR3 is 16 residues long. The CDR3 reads CASSPRQGGNTGELFF. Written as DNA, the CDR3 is TGTGCCAGCAGCCCGCGACAGGGTGGGAACACCGGGGAGCTGTTTTTT.

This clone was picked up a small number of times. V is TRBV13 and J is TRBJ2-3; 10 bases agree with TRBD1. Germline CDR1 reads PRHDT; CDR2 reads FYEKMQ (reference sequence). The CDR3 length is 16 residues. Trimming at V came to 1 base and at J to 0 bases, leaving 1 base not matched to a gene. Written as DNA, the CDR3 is TGTGCCAGCAGCTTAGAGGGACAGGGGAGCACAGATACGCAGTATTTT. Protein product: CASSLEGQGSTDTQYF.

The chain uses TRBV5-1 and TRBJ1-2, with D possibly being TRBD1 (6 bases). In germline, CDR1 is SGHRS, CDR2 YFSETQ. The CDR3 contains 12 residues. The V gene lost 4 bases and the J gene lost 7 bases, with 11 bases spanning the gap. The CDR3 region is CASSRDTPGYTF. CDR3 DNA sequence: TGCGCCAGCAGCCGGGACACCCCTGGCTACACCTTC.

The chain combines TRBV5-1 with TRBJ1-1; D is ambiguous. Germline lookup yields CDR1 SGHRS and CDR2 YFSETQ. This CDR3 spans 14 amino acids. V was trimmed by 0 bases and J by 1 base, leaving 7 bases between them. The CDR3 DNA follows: TGCGCCAGCAGCTTGGAGCAGGCGAACACTGAAGCTTTCTTT. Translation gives CASSLEQANTEAFF.

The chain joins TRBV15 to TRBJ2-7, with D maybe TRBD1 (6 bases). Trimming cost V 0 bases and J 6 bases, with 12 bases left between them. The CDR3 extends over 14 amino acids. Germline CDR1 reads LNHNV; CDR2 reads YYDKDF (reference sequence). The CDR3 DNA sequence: TGTGCCACCAGCAGAGATCGGACAGCCGGCGAGCAGTACTTC. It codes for CATSRDRTAGEQYF.

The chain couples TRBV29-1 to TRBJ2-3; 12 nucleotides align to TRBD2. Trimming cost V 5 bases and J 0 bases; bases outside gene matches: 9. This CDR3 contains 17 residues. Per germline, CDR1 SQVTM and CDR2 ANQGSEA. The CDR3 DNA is TGCAGCGTTTCGGGGCTAGCGGGGGGGTCTAGCACAGATACGCAGTATTTT. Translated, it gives CSVSGLAGGSSTDTQYF.

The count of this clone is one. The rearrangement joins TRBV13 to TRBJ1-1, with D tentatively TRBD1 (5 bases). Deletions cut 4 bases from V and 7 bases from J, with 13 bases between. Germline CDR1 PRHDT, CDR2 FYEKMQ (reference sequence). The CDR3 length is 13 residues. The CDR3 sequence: CASSSIQGFEAFF. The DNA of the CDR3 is TGTGCCAGCAGCTCGATTCAGGGTTTTGAAGCTTTCTTT.

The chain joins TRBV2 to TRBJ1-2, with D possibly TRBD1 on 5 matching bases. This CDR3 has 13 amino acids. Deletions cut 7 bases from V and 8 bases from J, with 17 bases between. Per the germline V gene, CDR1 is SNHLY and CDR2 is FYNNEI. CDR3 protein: CASTGGTPPGYTF. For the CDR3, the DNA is TGTGCCAGCACGGGGGGGACCCCGCCCGGCTACACCTTC.

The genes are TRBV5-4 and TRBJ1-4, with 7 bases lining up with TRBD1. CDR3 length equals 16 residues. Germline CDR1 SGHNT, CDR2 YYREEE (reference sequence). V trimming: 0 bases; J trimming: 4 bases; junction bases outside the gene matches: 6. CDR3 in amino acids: CASSLGSDRNNEKLFF. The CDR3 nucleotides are TGTGCCAGCAGCTTGGGGTCGGACAGGAATAATGAAAAACTGTTTTTT. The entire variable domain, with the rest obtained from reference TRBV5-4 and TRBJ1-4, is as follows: ETGVTQSPTHLIKTRGQQVTLRCSSQSGHNTVSWYQQALGQGPQFIFQYYREEENGRGNFPPRFSGLQFPNYSSELNVNALELDDSALYLCASSLGSDRNNEKLFFGSGTQLSVL.

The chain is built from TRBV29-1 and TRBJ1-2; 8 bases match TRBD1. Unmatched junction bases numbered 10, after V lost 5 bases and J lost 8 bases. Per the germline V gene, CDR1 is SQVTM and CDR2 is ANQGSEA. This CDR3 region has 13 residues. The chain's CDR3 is CSVWTGPNGGYTF. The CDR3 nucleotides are TGCAGCGTTTGGACAGGGCCTAACGGGGGCTACACCTTC.

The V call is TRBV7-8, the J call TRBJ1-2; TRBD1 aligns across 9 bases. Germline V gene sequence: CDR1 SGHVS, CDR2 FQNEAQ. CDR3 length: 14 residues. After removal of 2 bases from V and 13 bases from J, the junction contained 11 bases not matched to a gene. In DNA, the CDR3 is TGTGCCAGCAGCTTAACCGGGACAGGGACATTGCCCACCTTC. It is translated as CASSLTGTGTLPTF.

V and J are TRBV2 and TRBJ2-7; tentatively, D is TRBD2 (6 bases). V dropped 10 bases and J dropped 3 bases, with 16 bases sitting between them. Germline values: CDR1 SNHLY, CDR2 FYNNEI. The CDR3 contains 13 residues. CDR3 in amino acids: CATRRGGFYEQYF. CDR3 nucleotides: TGTGCCACCCGGAGGGGTGGCTTCTACGAGCAGTACTTC.

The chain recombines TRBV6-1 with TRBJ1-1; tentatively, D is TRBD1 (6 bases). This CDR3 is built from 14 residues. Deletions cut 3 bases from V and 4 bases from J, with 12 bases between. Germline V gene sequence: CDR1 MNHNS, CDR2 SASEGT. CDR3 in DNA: TGTGCCAGCAGTGAGAATAGGGGGACCACTGAAGCTTTCTTT. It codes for CASSENRGTTEAFF.

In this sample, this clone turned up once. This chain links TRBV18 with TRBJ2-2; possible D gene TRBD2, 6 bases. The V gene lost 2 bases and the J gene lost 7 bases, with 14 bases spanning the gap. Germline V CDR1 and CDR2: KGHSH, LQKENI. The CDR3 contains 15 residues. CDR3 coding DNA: TGTGCCAGCTCACCAGGGACTCTCATGAACGGGGAGCTGTTTTTT. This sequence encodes CASSPGTLMNGELFF.

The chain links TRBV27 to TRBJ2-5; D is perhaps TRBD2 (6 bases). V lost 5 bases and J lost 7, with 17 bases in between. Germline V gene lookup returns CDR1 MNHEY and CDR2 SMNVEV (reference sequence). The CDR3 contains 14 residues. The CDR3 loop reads CASSPPWDFGTQYF. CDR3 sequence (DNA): TGTGCCAGCAGTCCCCCGTGGGACTTTGGGACCCAGTACTTC.

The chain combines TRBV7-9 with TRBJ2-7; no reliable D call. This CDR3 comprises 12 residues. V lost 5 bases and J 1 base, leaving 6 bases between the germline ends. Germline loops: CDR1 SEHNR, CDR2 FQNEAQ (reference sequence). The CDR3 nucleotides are TGTGCCAGCAGCCGGGTATCCTACGAGCAGTACTTC. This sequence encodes CASSRVSYEQYF. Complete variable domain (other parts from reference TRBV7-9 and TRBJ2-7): DTGVSQNPRHKITKRGQNVTFRCDPISEHNRLYWYRQTLGQGPEFLTYFQNEAQLEKSRLLSDRFSAERPKGSFSTLEIQRTEQGDSAMYLCASSRVSYEQYFGPGTRLTVT.

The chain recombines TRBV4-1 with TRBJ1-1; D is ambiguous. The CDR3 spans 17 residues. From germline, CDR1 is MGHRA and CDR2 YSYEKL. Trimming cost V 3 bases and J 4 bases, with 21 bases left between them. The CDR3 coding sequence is TGCGCCAGCAGCCAGACGGCACAAGGGCGGCGGGTCACTGAAGCTTTCTTT. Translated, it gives CASSQTAQGRRVTEAFF.

The CDR3 loop reads CASSDPGSEGTQYF. CDR3 DNA sequence: TGCGCCAGCAGCGACCCCGGGAGCGAGGGGACCCAGTACTTC. This chain uses TRBV5-1 with TRBJ2-5, with a possible D match to TRBD2 (6 bases). CDR3 length equals 14 residues. CDR1 is SGHRS and CDR2 is YFSETQ in the germline V gene. Trimming took 4 bases from V and 7 from J, leaving 17 bases between them.

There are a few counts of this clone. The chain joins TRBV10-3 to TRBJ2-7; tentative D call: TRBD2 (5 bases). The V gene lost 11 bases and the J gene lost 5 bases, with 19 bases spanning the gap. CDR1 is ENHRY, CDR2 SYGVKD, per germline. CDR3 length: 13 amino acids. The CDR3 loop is CAAGVQMNDEQYF. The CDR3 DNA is TGTGCCGCCGGGGTGCAGATGAACGACGAGCAGTACTTC.

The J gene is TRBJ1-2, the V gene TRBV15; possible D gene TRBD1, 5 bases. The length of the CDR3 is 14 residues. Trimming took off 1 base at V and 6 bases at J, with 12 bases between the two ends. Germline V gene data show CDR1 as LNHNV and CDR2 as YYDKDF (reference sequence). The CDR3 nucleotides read TGTGCCACCAGCAGAGCCCGACAGTTCGATGGCTACACCTTC. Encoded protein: CATSRARQFDGYTF.

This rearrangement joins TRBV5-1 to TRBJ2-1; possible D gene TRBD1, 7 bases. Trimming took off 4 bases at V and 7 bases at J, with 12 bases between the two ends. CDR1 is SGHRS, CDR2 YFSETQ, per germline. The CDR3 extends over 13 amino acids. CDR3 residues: CASSPQGGNEQFF. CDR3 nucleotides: TGCGCCAGCAGCCCCCAGGGGGGAAATGAGCAGTTCTTC.

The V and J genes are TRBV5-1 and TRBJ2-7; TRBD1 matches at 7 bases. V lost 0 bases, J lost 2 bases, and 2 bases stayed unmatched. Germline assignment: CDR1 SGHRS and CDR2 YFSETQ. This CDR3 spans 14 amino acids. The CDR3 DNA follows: TGCGCCAGCAGCTTGGGACAGGGACCCTACGAGCAGTACTTC. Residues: CASSLGQGPYEQYF.